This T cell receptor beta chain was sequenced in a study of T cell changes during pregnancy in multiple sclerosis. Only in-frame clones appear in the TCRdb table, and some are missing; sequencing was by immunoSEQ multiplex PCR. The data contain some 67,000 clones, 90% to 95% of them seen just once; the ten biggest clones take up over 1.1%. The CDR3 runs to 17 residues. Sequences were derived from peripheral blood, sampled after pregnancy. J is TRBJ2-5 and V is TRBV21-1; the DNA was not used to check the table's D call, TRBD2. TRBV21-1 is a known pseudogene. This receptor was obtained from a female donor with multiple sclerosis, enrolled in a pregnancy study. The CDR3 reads CASSKKGLAGVGETQYF. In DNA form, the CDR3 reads TGTGCCAGCAGCAAAAAAGGGCTAGCGGGAGTAGGGGAGACCCAGTACTTC.